The source of this TCR beta chain is a study of human T cells and chemical hapten exposure. General study results and limits: Against controls, expanded TCRs gave rise to significantly more large CDR3 similarity clusters.

With respect to this clonotype: Its antigen is unidentified.

Time point: pre-sensitization, week 0. Noted treatment: therapeutic diphenylcyclopropenone sensitization with weekly scalp DPC. V was cut by 5 bases and J by 2 bases, with 12 bases left in between. The CDR3 is made up of 14 amino acids. Germline V gene sequence: CDR1 SGHRS, CDR2 YFSETQ. TCRdb re-analysed the RACE reads in MiXCR, keeping a single row per CDR3 protein. Of roughly 260,000 distinct CDR3 sequences listed, approximately 8.4% are singletons. The receptor's source is a woman in her thirties or forties with alopecia areata. Some clones in this sample may be carry-over from other donors' samples. The J gene is TRBJ2-3, the V gene TRBV5-1, with a tentative D call TRBD1 (5 bases). Sequenced material: whole blood, taken in connection with sensitization to the hapten diphenylcyclopropenone (DPC). The CDR3 loop is CASSKGQVTDTQYF. DNA for the CDR3: TGCGCCAGCAGTAAAGGACAAGTCACAGATACGCAGTATTTT.